One and the same sample provided the 20 T cell receptor beta chains below, sequenced in a study of cytomegalovirus exposure and HLA in healthy donors. Profiled with immunoSEQ multiplex PCR; TCRdb holds only in-frame clones, not every one. The table has roughly 100,000 clones, around 84% seen once. The sequencing input was PBMCs. The receptors shown here come from a man younger than 35 in good health and CMV-seropositive.

The chain joins TRBV6-5 to TRBJ2-3; weak D call: TRBD1 (6 bases). Looked up from germline, CDR1 is MNHEY and CDR2 is SVGAGI. The CDR3 is made up of 14 amino acids. V gave up 10 bases and J gave up 2 bases, with 16 bases separating them. CDR3 nucleotides: TGTGCCACCCGGGACACAGAGACCACAGATACGCAGTATTTT. As protein: CATRDTETTDTQYF.

The chain has TRBV28 and TRBJ1-2; 7 bases line up with TRBD1. The CDR3 is 16 residues long. Germline V CDR1 and CDR2: MDHEN, SYDVKM. J lost 7 bases, V lost 6 bases, and 17 bases had no gene match. The CDR3 sequence: CASSQPDRVLFGGYTF. As DNA, the CDR3 is TGTGCCAGCAGCCAACCTGACAGGGTTTTATTTGGTGGCTACACCTTC.

This sequence joins TRBV28 and TRBJ1-2; D is unclear. Germline V gene data show CDR1 as MDHEN and CDR2 as SYDVKM. The V end lost 6 bases, the J end lost 4 bases, and 9 bases lay between the germline ends. This CDR3 contains 12 residues. CDR3 DNA: TGTGCCAGCAGCAGCGGCAGCTATGGCTACACCTTC. Translating it yields CASSSGSYGYTF.

This chain uses TRBV18 with TRBJ1-1; possible D gene TRBD1, 5 bases. Germline V gives CDR1 KGHSH, CDR2 LQKENI. The length of the CDR3 is 14 residues. V gave up 6 bases and J gave up 0 bases, with 11 bases separating them. CDR3 in amino acids: CASSLQVMNTEAFF. CDR3 nucleotides: TGTGCCAGCTCTTTACAGGTTATGAACACTGAAGCTTTCTTT.

The V call is TRBV30, the J call TRBJ1-5; D is undetermined. This CDR3 is built from 14 residues. Trimming shortened V by 1 base and J by 3 bases, and 10 bases separated the two germline ends. CDR1 is GTSNPN, CDR2 SVGIG, per germline (reference sequence). CDR3: CAWSEGGVNQPQHF. The DNA for the CDR3 is TGTGCCTGGAGTGAAGGCGGGGTCAATCAGCCCCAGCATTTT.

The rearrangement uses TRBV7-9 and TRBJ2-5; 7 nucleotides match TRBD1. J gave up 2 bases and V 0 bases, and 0 bases lay outside the gene matches. The germline gives CDR1 SEHNR, CDR2 FQNEAQ (reference sequence). This CDR3 is built from 14 residues. CDR3 DNA sequence: TGTGCCAGCAGCTTAGCGGGACAGCAAGAGACCCAGTACTTC. Translation gives CASSLAGQQETQYF.

There are a few counts of this clone. This chain joins TRBV19 and TRBJ2-2, with 9 bases fitting TRBD1. Per the germline V gene, CDR1 is LNHDA and CDR2 is SQIVND (reference sequence). V lost 8 bases, J lost 7 bases, and 14 bases stayed unmatched. CDR3 size: 16 residues. CDR3 amino acids: CASGPWTGAADGELFF. The CDR3 DNA follows: TGTGCCAGTGGACCGTGGACAGGGGCCGCCGACGGGGAGCTGTTTTTT. Full variable domain (remainder filled in from reference TRBV19 and TRBJ2-2): DGGITQSPKYLFRKEGQNVTLSCEQNLNHDAMYWYRQDPGQGLRLIYYSQIVNDFQKGDIAEGYSVSREKKESFPLTVTSAQKNPTAFYLCASGPWTGAADGELFFGEGSRLTVL.

The rearrangement uses TRBV2 and TRBJ2-1; tentatively, D is TRBD2 (6 bases). Trimming stripped 2 bases from V and 8 bases from J, with 7 bases between. CDR1 and CDR2 from the germline V gene are SNHLY and FYNNEI. The CDR3 length is 12 residues. The CDR3: CASSEPGDEQFF. CDR3 sequence (DNA): TGTGCCAGCAGTGAACCGGGGGATGAGCAGTTCTTC.

This clone was detected once. The chain carries TRBV28 and TRBJ1-4; TRBD1 aligns across 7 bases. This CDR3 region has 16 residues. V gave up 5 bases and J gave up 3 bases; unmatched junction bases: 9. Germline CDR1 and CDR2: MDHEN and SYDVKM. CDR3 residues: CASSPTTGAANEKLFF. The CDR3 bases are TGTGCCAGCAGTCCCACAACAGGGGCTGCTAATGAAAAACTGTTTTTT.

The CDR3 spells CASSLGGASYEQYF. CDR3 coding DNA: TGTGCCAGCAGCTTGGGCGGGGCCTCCTACGAGCAGTACTTC. V and J are TRBV7-2 and TRBJ2-7; tentatively, D is TRBD2 (6 bases). V dropped 3 bases and J dropped 0 bases, with 9 bases sitting between them. This CDR3 contains 14 residues. CDR1 and CDR2 from the germline V gene are SGHTA and FQGNSA.

V usage is TRBV19 and J usage is TRBJ1-5; 7 positions match TRBD1. J lost 6 bases, V lost 6 bases, and 5 bases had no gene match. The CDR3 is made up of 13 amino acids. The V gene's germline CDR1 is LNHDA and CDR2 SQIVND (reference sequence). Here the CDR3 reads CASRGQAGQPQHF. CDR3 DNA sequence: TGTGCCAGTAGAGGACAGGCTGGTCAGCCCCAGCATTTT. Looking up the rest from reference TRBV19 and TRBJ1-5 gives the full variable domain: DGGITQSPKYLFRKEGQNVTLSCEQNLNHDAMYWYRQDPGQGLRLIYYSQIVNDFQKGDIAEGYSVSREKKESFPLTVTSAQKNPTAFYLCASRGQAGQPQHFGDGTRLSIL.

V is TRBV18 and J is TRBJ2-7; D is ambiguous. CDR3 length: 15 amino acids. V was trimmed by 4 bases and J by 5 bases, leaving 18 bases between them. Germline loops: CDR1 KGHSH, CDR2 LQKENI. CDR3 residues: CASSLTTRNPDEQYF. CDR3 in DNA: TGTGCCAGCTCACTTACAACGCGGAATCCGGACGAGCAGTACTTC.

The V and J genes are TRBV27 and TRBJ1-2; TRBD1 might be the D (6 bases). Germline CDR1 reads MNHEY; CDR2 reads SMNVEV (reference sequence). This CDR3 has 16 amino acids. Between the trimmed V and J ends, which lost 5 bases and 3 bases, there was a span of 19 bases. The CDR3 here is CASSPTFTGSHYGYTF. In DNA form, the CDR3 reads TGTGCCAGCAGTCCTACCTTTACAGGGTCTCACTATGGCTACACCTTC.

V gene TRBV27 combines with J gene TRBJ2-2; a possible D gene is TRBD2 (6 bases). Trimming removed 11 bases from V and 5 bases from J, with 18 bases in between. Germline CDR1 MNHEY, CDR2 SMNVEV (reference sequence). This CDR3 is 14 amino acids long. CDR3 sequence (DNA): TGTGCCTCGGGAGTACTCGGAGAAACCGGGGAGCTGTTTTTT. Protein product: CASGVLGETGELFF.

This clone was counted once. J is TRBJ1-1 and V is TRBV30; 7 bases align to TRBD1. Trimming took 3 bases from V and 1 from J; bases not matched to a gene: 5. Germline V lookup: CDR1 GTSNPN, CDR2 SVGIG (reference sequence). The length of the CDR3 is 14 residues. The CDR3 bases are TGTGCCTGGAGGTTACAGGGGAAGAACACTGAAGCTTTCTTT. Its translation: CAWRLQGKNTEAFF.

This chain uses TRBV5-1 with TRBJ2-7; TRBD1 aligns across 8 bases. Losses at the gene ends were 0 bases for V and 3 bases for J; bases not matched to a gene: 11. The V gene's germline CDR1 is SGHRS and CDR2 YFSETQ. The CDR3 sequence is 17 residues long. The CDR3 DNA is TGCGCCAGCAGCTTGGCCGTAGGCACAGGGGGTCGCTACGAGCAGTACTTC. Its translation is CASSLAVGTGGRYEQYF.

The sample holds one count of this clone. V is TRBV10-3 and J is TRBJ2-3, with 7 positions matching TRBD2. The CDR3 totals 11 residues. Germline values: CDR1 ENHRY, CDR2 SYGVKD. V trimming: 10 bases; J trimming: 6 bases; junction bases outside the gene matches: 4. The CDR3 bases are TGTGCCACTCGGGGGGTCGATACGCAGTATTTT. Protein sequence: CATRGVDTQYF.

The V call is TRBV4-1, the J call TRBJ1-1, with no clear D. Germline V lookup: CDR1 MGHRA, CDR2 YSYEKL. The CDR3 is 14 residues long. Trimming removed 6 bases from V and 0 bases from J, with 11 bases in between. The CDR3 DNA reads TGCGCCAGCAGTCCTGGACTGTTGAACACTGAAGCTTTCTTT. It specifies CASSPGLLNTEAFF.

The chain has TRBV21-1 and TRBJ2-7; TRBD1, the table's D call, lacks a check against the DNA. TRBV21-1 is a listed pseudogene. The CDR3 totals 14 residues. As DNA, the CDR3 is TGTGCCAGCAGGCACAGGGGTAGCTCCTACGAGCAGTACGTC. Its translation: CASRHRGSSYEQYV.

This chain joins TRBV5-1 and TRBJ1-1, with D possibly TRBD1 on 5 matching bases. V was clipped by 1 base and J by 11 bases, with 9 bases between them. From germline, CDR1 is SGHRS and CDR2 YFSETQ. This CDR3 has 11 residues. In nucleotides, the CDR3 is TGCGCCAGCAGCTTGATGGGGCGTGCTTTCTTT. It yields the protein CASSLMGRAFF. Combining the CDR3 with reference TRBV5-1 and TRBJ1-1 gives the whole variable domain KAGVTQTPRYLIKTRGQQVTLSCSPISGHRSVSWYQQTPGQGLQFLFEYFSETQRNKGNFPGRFSGRQFSNSRSEMNVSTLELGDSALYLCASSLMGRAFFGQGTRLTVV.